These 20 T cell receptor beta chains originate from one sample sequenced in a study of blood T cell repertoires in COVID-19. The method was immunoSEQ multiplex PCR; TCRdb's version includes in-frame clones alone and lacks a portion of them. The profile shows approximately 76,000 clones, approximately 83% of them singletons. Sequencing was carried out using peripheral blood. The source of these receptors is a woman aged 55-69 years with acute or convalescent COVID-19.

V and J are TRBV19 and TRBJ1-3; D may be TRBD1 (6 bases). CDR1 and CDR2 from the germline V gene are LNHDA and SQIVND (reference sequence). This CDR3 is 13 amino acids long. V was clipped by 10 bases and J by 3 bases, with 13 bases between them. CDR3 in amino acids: CATGGLFGNTIYF. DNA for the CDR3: TGTGCCACCGGGGGGCTCTTTGGAAACACCATATATTTT.

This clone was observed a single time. For the CDR3, the DNA is TGTGCCAGCAGTATAAGATCAGGGCGGTCTAGCACAGATACGCAGTATTTT. Its translation: CASSIRSGRSSTDTQYF. The gene calls are TRBV27 and TRBJ2-3; the D gene is possibly TRBD1 (5 bases). V was clipped by 5 bases and J by 0 bases, with 18 bases between them. This CDR3 contains 17 residues. Germline V gives CDR1 MNHEY, CDR2 SMNVEV (reference sequence).

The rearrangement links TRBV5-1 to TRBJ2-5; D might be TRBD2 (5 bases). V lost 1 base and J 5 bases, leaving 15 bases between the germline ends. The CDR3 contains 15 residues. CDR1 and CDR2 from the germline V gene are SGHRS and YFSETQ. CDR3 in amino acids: CASSLRASSEETQYF. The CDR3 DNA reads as TGCGCCAGCAGCTTGAGGGCTAGCAGTGAGGAGACCCAGTACTTC.

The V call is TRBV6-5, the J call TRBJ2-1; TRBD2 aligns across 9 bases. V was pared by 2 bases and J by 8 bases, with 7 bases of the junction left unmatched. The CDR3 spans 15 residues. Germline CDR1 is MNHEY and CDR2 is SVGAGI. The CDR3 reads CASSYRAGGSDEQFF. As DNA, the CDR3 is TGTGCCAGCAGTTACCGAGCGGGGGGCTCGGATGAGCAGTTCTTC.

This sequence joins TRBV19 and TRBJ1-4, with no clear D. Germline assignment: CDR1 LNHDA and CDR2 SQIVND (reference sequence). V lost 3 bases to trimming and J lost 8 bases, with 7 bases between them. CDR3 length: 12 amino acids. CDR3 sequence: CASSIRSEKLFF. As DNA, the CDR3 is TGTGCCAGTAGTATCCGTTCCGAAAAACTGTTTTTT. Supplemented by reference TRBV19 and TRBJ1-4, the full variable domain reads DGGITQSPKYLFRKEGQNVTLSCEQNLNHDAMYWYRQDPGQGLRLIYYSQIVNDFQKGDIAEGYSVSREKKESFPLTVTSAQKNPTAFYLCASSIRSEKLFFGSGTQLSVL.

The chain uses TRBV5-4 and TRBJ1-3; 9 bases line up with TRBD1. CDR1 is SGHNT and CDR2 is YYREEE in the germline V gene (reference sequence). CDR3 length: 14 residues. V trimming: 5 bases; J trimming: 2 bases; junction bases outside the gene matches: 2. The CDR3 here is CASRRDRAGNTIYF. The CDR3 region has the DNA TGTGCCAGCAGGAGGGACAGGGCTGGAAACACCATATATTTT.

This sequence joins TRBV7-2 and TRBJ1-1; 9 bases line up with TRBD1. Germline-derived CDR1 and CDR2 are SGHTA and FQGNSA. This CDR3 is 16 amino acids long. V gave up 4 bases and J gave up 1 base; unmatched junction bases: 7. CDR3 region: CASSWRPGQGNTEAFF. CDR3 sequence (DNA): TGTGCCAGCAGCTGGCGACCGGGACAGGGGAACACTGAAGCTTTCTTT.

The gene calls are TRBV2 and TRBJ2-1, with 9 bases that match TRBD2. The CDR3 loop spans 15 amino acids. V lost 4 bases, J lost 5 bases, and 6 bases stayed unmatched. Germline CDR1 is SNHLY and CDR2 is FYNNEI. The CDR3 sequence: CASSVGTSRNNEQFF. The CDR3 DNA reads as TGTGCCAGCAGTGTTGGGACTAGCAGAAACAATGAGCAGTTCTTC.

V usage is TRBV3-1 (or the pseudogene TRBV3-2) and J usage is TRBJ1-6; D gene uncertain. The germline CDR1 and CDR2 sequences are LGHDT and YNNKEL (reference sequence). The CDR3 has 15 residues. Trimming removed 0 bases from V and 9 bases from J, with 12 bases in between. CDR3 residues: CASSQEHLRGSPLHF. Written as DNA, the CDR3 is TGTGCCAGCAGCCAAGAGCATCTACGGGGTTCACCCCTCCACTTT.

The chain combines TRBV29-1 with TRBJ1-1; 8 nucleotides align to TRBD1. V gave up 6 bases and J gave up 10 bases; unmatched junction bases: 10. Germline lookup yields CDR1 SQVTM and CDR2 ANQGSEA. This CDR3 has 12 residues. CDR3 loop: CSVSTGALVAFF. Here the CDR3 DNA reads TGCAGCGTGTCGACAGGGGCCTTAGTAGCTTTCTTT.

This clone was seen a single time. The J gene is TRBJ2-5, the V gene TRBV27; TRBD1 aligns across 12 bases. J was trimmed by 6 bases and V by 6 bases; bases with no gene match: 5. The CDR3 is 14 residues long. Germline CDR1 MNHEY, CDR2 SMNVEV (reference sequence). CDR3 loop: CASSPGDRGQTQYF. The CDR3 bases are TGTGCCAGCAGCCCAGGGGACAGGGGGCAGACCCAGTACTTC.

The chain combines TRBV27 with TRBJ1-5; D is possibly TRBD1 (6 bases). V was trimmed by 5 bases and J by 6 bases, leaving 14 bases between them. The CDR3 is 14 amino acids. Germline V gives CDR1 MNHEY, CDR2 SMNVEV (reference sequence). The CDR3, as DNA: TGTGCCAGCAGTCCTCAGGGGCTGGCTCAGCCCCAGCATTTT. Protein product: CASSPQGLAQPQHF.

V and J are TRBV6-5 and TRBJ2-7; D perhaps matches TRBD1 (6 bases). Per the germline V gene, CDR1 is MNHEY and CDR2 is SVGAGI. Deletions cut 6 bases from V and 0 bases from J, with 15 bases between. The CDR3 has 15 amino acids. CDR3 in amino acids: CASRWGAGASYEQYF. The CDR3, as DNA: TGTGCCAGCAGATGGGGAGCAGGGGCCTCCTACGAGCAGTACTTC.

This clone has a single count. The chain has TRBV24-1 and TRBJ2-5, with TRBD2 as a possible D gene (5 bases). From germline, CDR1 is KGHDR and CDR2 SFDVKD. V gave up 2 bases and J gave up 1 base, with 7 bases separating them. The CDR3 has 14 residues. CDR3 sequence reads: CATSDSGLQETQYF. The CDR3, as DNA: TGTGCCACCAGTGATTCAGGACTCCAAGAGACCCAGTACTTC.

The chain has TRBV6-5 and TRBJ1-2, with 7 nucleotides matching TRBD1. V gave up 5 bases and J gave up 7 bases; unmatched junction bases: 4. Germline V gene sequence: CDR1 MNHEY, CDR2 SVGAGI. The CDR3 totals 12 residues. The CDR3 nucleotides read TGTGCCAGCAGTACACAGGGGAGTGGCTACACCTTC. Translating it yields CASSTQGSGYTF.

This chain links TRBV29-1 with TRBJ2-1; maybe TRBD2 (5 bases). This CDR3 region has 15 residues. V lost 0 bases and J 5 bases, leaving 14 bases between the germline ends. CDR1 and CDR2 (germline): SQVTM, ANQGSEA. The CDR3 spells CSVEDFRGSNNEQFF. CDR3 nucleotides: TGCAGCGTTGAAGATTTTAGAGGGAGCAACAATGAGCAGTTCTTC.

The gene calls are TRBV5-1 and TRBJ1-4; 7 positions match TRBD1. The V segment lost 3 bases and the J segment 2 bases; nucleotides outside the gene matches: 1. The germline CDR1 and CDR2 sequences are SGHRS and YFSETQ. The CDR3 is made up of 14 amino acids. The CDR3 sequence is CASSSRGTNEKLFF. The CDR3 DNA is TGCGCCAGCAGCTCCAGGGGGACTAATGAAAAACTGTTTTTT.

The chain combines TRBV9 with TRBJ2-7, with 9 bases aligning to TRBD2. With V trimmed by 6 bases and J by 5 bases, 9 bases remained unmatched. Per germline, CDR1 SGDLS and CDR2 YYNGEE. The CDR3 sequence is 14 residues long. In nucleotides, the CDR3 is TGTGCCAGCAAACCGGGACTAGCTTCGGACGAGCAGTACTTC. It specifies CASKPGLASDEQYF.

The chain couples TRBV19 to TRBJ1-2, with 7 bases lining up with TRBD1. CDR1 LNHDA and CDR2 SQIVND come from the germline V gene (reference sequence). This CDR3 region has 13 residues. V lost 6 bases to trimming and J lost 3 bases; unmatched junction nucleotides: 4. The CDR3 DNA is TGTGCCAGTAGGACAGGGTTAGACTATGGCTACACCTTC. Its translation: CASRTGLDYGYTF.

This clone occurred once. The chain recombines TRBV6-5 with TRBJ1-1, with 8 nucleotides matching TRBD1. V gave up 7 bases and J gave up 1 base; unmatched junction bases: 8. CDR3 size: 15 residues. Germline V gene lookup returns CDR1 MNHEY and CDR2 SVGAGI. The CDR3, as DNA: TGTGCCAGCAACCTTGTGACAGGGGCGAACACTGAAGCTTTCTTT. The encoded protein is CASNLVTGANTEAFF.